This T cell receptor (beta chain) came from a study of control samples from healthy donors and cancer patients. Using immunoSEQ multiplex PCR, the repertoire was profiled, and TCRdb retains in-frame clones only, with some absent. The sample yields approximately 59,000 clones, 87% seen once. The source material was PBMCs. The receptor was derived from a woman aged 60 to 75 with lung cancer.

DNA of the CDR3: TGTGCCAGCAGTTTGACAGGGGGCCGACAGCCCCAGCATTTT. The encoded protein is CASSLTGGRQPQHF. The genes are TRBV2 and TRBJ1-5, with TRBD1 identical over 10 bases. J was trimmed by 7 bases and V by 5 bases; bases with no gene match: 5. The CDR3 covers 14 residues. Per germline, CDR1 SNHLY and CDR2 FYNNEI. The full variable domain, rest sourced from reference TRBV2 and TRBJ1-5, is EPEVTQTPSHQVTQMGQEVILRCVPISNHLYFYWYRQILGQKVEFLVSFYNNEISEKSEIFDDQFSVERPDGSNFTLKIRSTKLEDSAMYFCASSLTGGRQPQHFGDGTRLSIL.